This note documents a single T cell receptor beta chain sequence. Its matching antigen is unknown. Profiling relied on immunoSEQ multiplex PCR, and the TCRdb table lists in-frame clones only, not all of them. The table records under 300,000 clones, around 91% of them present only once. This sample stems from a study of cytomegalovirus exposure and HLA in healthy donors. Whole-study results and caveats: Whilst most TCR sequences proved rare, a subset of public TCRs occurred across many donors.

The clonotype comes from a young woman in good health and CMV-seronegative. What was sequenced was PBMCs.

This CDR3 reads CASSEDSTGANVLTF. In DNA form, the CDR3 reads TGTGCCAGCAGTGAAGACAGTACCGGGGCCAACGTCCTGACTTTC. This chain links TRBV6-1 with TRBJ2-6; no reliable D call. This CDR3 has 15 residues. V lost 1 base, J lost 4 bases, and 8 bases lay in between. The germline V gene encodes CDR1 MNHNS and CDR2 SASEGT.